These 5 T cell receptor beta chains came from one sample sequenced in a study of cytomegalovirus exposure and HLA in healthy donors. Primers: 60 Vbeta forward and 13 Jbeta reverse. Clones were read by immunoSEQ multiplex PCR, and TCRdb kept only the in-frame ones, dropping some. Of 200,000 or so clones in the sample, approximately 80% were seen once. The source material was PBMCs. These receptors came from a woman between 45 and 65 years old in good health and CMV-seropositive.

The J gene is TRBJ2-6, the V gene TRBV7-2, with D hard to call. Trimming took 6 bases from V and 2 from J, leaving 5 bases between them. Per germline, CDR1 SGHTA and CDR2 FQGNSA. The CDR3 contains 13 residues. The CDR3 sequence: CASSPPGANVLTF. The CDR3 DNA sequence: TGTGCCAGCAGTCCTCCTGGGGCCAACGTCCTGACTTTC.

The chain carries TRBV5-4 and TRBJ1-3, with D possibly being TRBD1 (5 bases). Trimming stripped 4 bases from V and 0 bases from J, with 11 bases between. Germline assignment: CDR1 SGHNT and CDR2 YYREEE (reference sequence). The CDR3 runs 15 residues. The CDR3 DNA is TGTGCCAGCAGCCGGGACTCAATCTCTGGAAACACCATATATTTT. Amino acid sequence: CASSRDSISGNTIYF.

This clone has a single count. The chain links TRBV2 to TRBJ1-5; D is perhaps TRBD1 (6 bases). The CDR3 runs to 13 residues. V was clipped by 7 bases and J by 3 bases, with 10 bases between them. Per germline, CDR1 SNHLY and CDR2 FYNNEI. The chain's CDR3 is CASNREINQPQHF. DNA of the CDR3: TGTGCCAGCAACAGGGAAATCAATCAGCCCCAGCATTTT.

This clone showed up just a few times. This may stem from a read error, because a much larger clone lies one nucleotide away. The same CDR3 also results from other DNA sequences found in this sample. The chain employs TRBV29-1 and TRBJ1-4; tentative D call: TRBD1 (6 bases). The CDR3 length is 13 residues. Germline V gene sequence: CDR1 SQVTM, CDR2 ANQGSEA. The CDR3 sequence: CSVTGSTNEKLFF. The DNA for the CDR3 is TGCAGCGTTACAGGGTCAACTAATGAAAAACTGTTCTTT.

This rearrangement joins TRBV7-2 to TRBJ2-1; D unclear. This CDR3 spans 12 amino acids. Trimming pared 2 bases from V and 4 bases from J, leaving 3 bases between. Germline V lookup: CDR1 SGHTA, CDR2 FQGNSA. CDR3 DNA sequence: TGTGCCAGCAGCTTACCGTACAATGAGCAGTTCTTC. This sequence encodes CASSLPYNEQFF.